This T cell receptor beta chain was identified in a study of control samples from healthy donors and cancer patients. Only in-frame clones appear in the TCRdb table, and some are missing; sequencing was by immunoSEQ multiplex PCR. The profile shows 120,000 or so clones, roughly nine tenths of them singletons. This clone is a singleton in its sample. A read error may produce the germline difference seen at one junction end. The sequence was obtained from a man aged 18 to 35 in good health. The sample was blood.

The DNA for the CDR3 is TGCGCCAGCAGCGGGGACCCGGGGAGCTACAATGGGCAGTTCTTC. This translates into CASSGDPGSYNGQFF. The chain employs TRBV5-1 and TRBJ2-1; the D call may be TRBD1 or TRBD2 (5 bases each). Germline V gene lookup returns CDR1 SGHRS and CDR2 YFSETQ. This CDR3 spans 15 amino acids.